The present TCR beta chain was sequenced within a study of Ad26.COV2.S vaccination and SARS-CoV-2 variants listed by TCRdb under 2021. With regard to the full study: The specificity and breadth of SARS-CoV-2-reactive T cell receptors after Ad26.COV2.S vaccination were assessed by TCRbeta repertoire sequencing. A total of 32 samples were included in the TCR-sequenced set, comprising around 19 Ad26.COV2.S vaccine recipients, 5 placebo recipients and 8 SARS-CoV-2 convalescent individuals.

This clone was seen only once. What antigen it recognizes has not been identified. No base quality information exists; no much larger clone differs at one position. Broad study findings and their caveats: The authors noted that total T cell responses may have been underestimated by the TCR breadth and depth analyses. After vaccination, substantial breadth of spike-specific CD8+ and CD4+ T cell responses was reported. Comparable non-spike TCR breadth was observed between vaccine and placebo recipients, consistent with only spike being contained in the vaccine. Ad26.COV2.S recipients had higher spike-specific TCR breadth than placebo recipients (P = 0.0014).

The immunoSEQ Assay was the method used to sequence TCRbeta CDR3 regions. After extraction, genomic DNA underwent amplification by bias-controlled multiplex PCR, followed by high-throughput sequencing. As for the authors' bioinformatics: To quantify the absolute abundance of each unique TCRbeta CDR3 region, sequences were collapsed and filtered. T cell fraction was estimated by normalizing TCRbeta template counts to usable DNA, which was measured by amplifying reference genes present in all nucleated cells. Repertoire TCRs were annotated as SARS-CoV-2-specific when V gene, CDR3 amino acid sequence and J gene were exactly matched to a known reactive TCR set. MIRA supplied the reference SARS-CoV-2 TCR set, which was filtered for enrichment in COVID-19-positive ImmuneCODE repertoires so that public or cross-reactive TCRs were removed. Using the MIRA antigens, annotated TCRs were further analysed by specific ORF or by position within an ORF. Breadth was defined as the number of annotated unique rearrangements divided by the total number of unique productive rearrangements, and depth was defined as the summed frequency of the annotated unique rearrangements. TCR breadth was compared between groups using two-sided Wilcoxon rank-sum tests. TCRdb obtained this table from immuneACCESS and retained in-frame rearrangements with V and J assigned. These tables miss some clones; where compared with another copy, unresolved V genes account for less than half of the shortfall, and the remainder is unexplained. The V and J calls and clone size come from that table; D and trimming were worked out from the DNA. This sample is represented by approximately 400,000 clones; around 92% of them were singletons. The top ten clonotypes cover under 4% of the sample.

This specimen's time point label, per the study, means: individuals recovered from natural SARS-CoV-2 infection. The germline V end is reduced by 5 bases and the J end by 0 bases; junction bases left unmatched: 4. The cysteine opens and the phenylalanine closes a CDR3 of 14 amino acids. The CDR3 DNA has 42 bases and is translated from base 1. CDR1 is given as SGHDT and CDR2 as YYEEEE, both from the germline V gene. Specimen: peripheral blood, collected after recovery from COVID-19. This sequence originates from a human donor who had recovered from COVID-19. The sequence joins TRBV5-6 to TRBJ1-1; 7 middle bases align to TRBD1. The CDR3 protein is CASRPTGMNTEAFF. DNA sequence: TGTGCCAGCAGACCGACAGGGATGAACACTGAAGCTTTCTTT. Full variable domain (CDR3 extended with the reference TRBV5-6 and TRBJ1-1 proteins): DAGVTQSPTHLIKTRGQQVTLRCSPKSGHDTVSWYQQALGQGPQFIFQYYEEEERQRGNFPDRFSGHQFPNYSSELNVNALLLGDSALYLCASRPTGMNTEAFFGQGTRLTVV.